The TCR beta chain described here comes from a study of T cells after yellow fever vaccination. Across the study: Fractions with few cells were prepared using SMART-Seq v4 Ultra Low Input. General study findings and limits: Researchers report a weaker secondary response that nonetheless peaked faster, day 5 versus 15.

From the 5' RACE reads, TCRdb called clonotypes with MiXCR, one entry per CDR3 protein. The data contain around 340,000 distinct CDR3 sequences, under 15% of them singletons. Germline V gene sequence: CDR1 SGHDT, CDR2 YYEEEE. V lost 6 bases to trimming and J lost 0 bases, with 16 bases between them. This CDR3 has 16 residues. Notes on this clonotype: The antigen is undetermined.

This chain joins TRBV5-6 and TRBJ1-5; D unclear. The sequencing here drew on CD4+ T cells sorted from PBMCs, taken 15 days after the yellow fever booster vaccination. The sequence derives from a man aged 18 to 30 who received the YFV17D yellow fever vaccine. The CDR3 DNA reads as TGTGCCAGCACCCGTGGCGGGCAGGTTAGCAATCAGCCCCAGCATTTT. Its translation: CASTRGGQVSNQPQHF.